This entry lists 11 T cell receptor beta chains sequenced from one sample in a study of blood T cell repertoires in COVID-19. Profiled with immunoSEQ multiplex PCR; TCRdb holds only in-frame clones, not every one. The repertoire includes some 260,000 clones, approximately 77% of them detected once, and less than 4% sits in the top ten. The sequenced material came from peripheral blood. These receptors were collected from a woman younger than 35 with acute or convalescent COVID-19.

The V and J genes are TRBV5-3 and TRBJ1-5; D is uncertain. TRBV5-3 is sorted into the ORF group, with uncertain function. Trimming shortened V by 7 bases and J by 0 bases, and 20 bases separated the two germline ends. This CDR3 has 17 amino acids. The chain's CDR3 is CARSAWAETYSNQPQHF. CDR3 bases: TGTGCCAGATCCGCGTGGGCAGAGACCTATAGCAATCAGCCCCAGCATTTT.

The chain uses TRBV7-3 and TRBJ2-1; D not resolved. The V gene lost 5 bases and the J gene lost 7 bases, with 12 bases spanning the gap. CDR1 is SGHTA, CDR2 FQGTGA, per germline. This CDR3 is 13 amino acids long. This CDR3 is CASSPTSINEQFF. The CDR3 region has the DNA TGTGCCAGCAGCCCAACTTCAATAAATGAGCAGTTCTTC.

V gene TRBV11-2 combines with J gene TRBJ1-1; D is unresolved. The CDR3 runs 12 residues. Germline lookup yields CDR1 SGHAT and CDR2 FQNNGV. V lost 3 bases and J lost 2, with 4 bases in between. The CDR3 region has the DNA TGTGCCAGCAGCTTTGTAAACACTGAAGCTTTCTTT. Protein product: CASSFVNTEAFF.

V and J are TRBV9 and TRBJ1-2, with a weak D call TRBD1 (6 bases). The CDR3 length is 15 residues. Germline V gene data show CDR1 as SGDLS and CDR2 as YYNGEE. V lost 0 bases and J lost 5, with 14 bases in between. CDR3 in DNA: TGTGCCAGCAGCGTAGCGCGGGGGCGCGGGTATGGCTACACCTTC. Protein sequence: CASSVARGRGYGYTF.

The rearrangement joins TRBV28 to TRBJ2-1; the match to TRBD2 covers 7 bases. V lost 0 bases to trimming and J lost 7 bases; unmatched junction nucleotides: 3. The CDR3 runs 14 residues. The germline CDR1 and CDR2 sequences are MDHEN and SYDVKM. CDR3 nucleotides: TGTGCCAGCAGTTTATGGGGGGGGAGGAATGAGCAGTTCTTC. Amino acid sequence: CASSLWGGRNEQFF.

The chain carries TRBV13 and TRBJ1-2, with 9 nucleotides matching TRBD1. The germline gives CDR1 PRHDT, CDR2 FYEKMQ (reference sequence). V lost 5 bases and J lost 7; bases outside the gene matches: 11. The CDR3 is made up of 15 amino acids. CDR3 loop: CASSPGTGSQLGYTF. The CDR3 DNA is TGTGCCAGCAGCCCTGGGACAGGGAGTCAGCTTGGCTACACCTTC.

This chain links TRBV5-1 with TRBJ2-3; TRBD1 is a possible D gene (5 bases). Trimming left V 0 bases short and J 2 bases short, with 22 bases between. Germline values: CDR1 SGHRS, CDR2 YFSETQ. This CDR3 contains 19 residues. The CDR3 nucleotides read TGCGCCAGCAGCTTGGAGGCAGGGTGGACGCTACGATCCACAGATACGCAGTATTTT. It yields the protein CASSLEAGWTLRSTDTQYF.

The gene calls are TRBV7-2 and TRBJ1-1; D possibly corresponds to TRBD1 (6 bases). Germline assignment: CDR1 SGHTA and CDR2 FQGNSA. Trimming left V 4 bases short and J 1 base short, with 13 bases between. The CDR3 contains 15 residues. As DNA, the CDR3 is TGTGCCAGCAGCTATCAGGGGCTGGGGAACACTGAAGCTTTCTTT. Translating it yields CASSYQGLGNTEAFF.

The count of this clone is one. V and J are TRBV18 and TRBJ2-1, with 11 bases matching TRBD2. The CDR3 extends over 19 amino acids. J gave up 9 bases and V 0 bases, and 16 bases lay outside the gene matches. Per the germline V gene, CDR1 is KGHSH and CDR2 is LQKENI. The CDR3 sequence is CASSPPRGSGRAARGEQFF. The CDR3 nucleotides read TGTGCCAGCTCACCACCCCGGGGTAGCGGGAGGGCCGCTCGTGGTGAGCAGTTCTTC.

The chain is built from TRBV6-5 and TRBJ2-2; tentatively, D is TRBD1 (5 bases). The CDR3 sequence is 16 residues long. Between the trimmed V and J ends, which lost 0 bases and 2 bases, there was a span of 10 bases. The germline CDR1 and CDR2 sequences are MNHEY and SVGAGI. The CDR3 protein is CASSYSQGGNTGELFF. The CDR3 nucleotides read TGTGCCAGCAGTTACTCGCAGGGTGGTAACACCGGGGAGCTGTTTTTT.

The CDR3 DNA reads as TGTGCCAGCAAGGAGACAGGGGCTCCGAACACTGAAGCTTTCTTT. This sequence encodes CASKETGAPNTEAFF. The chain has TRBV6-5 and TRBJ1-1; 8 bases fit TRBD1. Germline values: CDR1 MNHEY, CDR2 SVGAGI. J lost 1 base, V lost 7 bases, and 8 bases had no gene match. This CDR3 is built from 15 residues.